These 7 T cell receptor beta chains came from one sample sequenced in a study of blood T cell repertoires in COVID-19. The protocol was immunoSEQ multiplex PCR, while the TCRdb copy is restricted to in-frame clones and leaves out a portion. Here the sample spans tens of thousands of clones, around 81% being singletons. The specimen sequenced was peripheral blood. The origin of the receptors is a man between 70 and 80 years old with acute or convalescent COVID-19.

This clone has just one count. This chain connects TRBV29-1 to TRBJ2-1; TRBD1 agrees at 9 bases. The ends lost 6 bases at V and 7 bases at J; junction bases unmatched: 10. CDR3 length: 14 residues. CDR1 SQVTM and CDR2 ANQGSEA come from the germline V gene. The CDR3 loop is CSVGQGRGKNEQFF. The CDR3 DNA reads as TGCAGCGTCGGACAGGGGCGGGGAAAGAATGAGCAGTTCTTC.

The CDR3 here is CASSPRQGSPYNEQFF. The CDR3 DNA is TGTGCCAGCAGCCCCCGACAGGGGTCACCCTACAATGAGCAGTTCTTC. The J gene is TRBJ2-1, the V gene TRBV9, with 8 bases matching TRBD1. J was trimmed by 2 bases and V by 4 bases; bases with no gene match: 8. The CDR3 runs 16 residues. Per the germline V gene, CDR1 is SGDLS and CDR2 is YYNGEE.

The chain joins TRBV5-4 to TRBJ2-1; possibly TRBD2 for D (7 bases). Looked up from germline, CDR1 is SGHNT and CDR2 is YYREEE (reference sequence). V lost 0 bases to trimming and J lost 2 bases, with 12 bases between them. The CDR3 is made up of 16 amino acids. In DNA form, the CDR3 reads TGTGCCAGCAGCTTGGGGGAGGGGGAACCCTACAATGAGCAGTTCTTC. Its translation is CASSLGEGEPYNEQFF.

This chain links TRBV28 with TRBJ1-4, with D possibly matching TRBD1 (5 bases). The CDR3 consists of 15 residues. The germline V gene has CDR1 MDHEN and CDR2 SYDVKM. V was cut by 2 bases and J by 4 bases, with 11 bases left in between. Written as DNA, the CDR3 is TGTGCCAGCAGTTTAATACAGGAGGGTAATGAAAAACTGTTTTTT. It codes for CASSLIQEGNEKLFF.

CDR3 DNA sequence: TGCGCCAGCAGCTTGGATCTCCTAGGGAGTGCCTCATACAATGAGCAGTTCTTC. This sequence encodes CASSLDLLGSASYNEQFF. This chain connects TRBV5-1 to TRBJ2-1, with a tentative D call TRBD2 (5 bases). The V end was cut by 0 bases, the J end by 4 bases, with 20 bases between. Per germline, CDR1 SGHRS and CDR2 YFSETQ. This CDR3 has 18 residues.

This clone was observed a few times. The chain carries TRBV2 and TRBJ2-1; 12 nucleotides align to TRBD1. This CDR3 contains 14 residues. From germline, CDR1 is SNHLY and CDR2 FYNNEI. V lost 10 bases and J lost 8; bases outside the gene matches: 9. The chain's CDR3 is CATQTGTGGDEQFF. The DNA for the CDR3 is TGTGCCACCCAGACCGGGACAGGGGGCGATGAGCAGTTCTTC.

The rearrangement links TRBV7-3 to TRBJ2-2, with 11 bases aligning to TRBD1. The CDR3 runs 15 residues. V lost 4 bases and J lost 6; bases outside the gene matches: 4. CDR1 and CDR2 (germline): SGHTA, FQGTGA. CDR3 protein: CASSSGQGVAGELFF. The CDR3 DNA sequence: TGTGCCAGCAGCTCGGGACAGGGGGTAGCCGGGGAGCTGTTTTTT.